This T cell receptor (beta chain) was identified during a study of CD8 T cells in Susac syndrome. Study results and caveats: The study acknowledged a relatively small number of individuals in its TCR sequencing and HLA analysis.

High-throughput TCR beta sequencing covered peripheral CD8+ and CD4+ T cells. While serving as controls, healthy donors were matched for age and sex. Concerning this clonotype itself: No antigen is known for it.

RNA totalling about 0.45 to 1 ug underwent reverse transcription with random hexamers. TCRdb independently ran MiXCR on the immunoSEQ multiplex PCR reads; one entry per CDR3 protein. The sample lists approximately 120,000 distinct CDR3 sequences; nearly 95% were seen once. Between the trimmed V and J ends, which lost 2 bases and 4 bases, there was a span of 17 bases. The CDR3 spans 15 residues. CDR1 GTSNPN and CDR2 SVGIG come from the germline V gene (reference sequence). The sample taken for sequencing was CD4+ T cells from PBMCs. The genes are TRBV30 and TRBJ1-2; no clear D. The TCR sequence derives from a human donor in good health. In nucleotides, the CDR3 is TGTGCCTGGAGTACCCTCAGGCAGGACGGCTATGGCTACACCTTC. Protein: CAWSTLRQDGYGYTF.